The next 7 T cell receptor beta chains were all read from a single sample in a study of blood T cell repertoires in COVID-19. Profiling relied on immunoSEQ multiplex PCR, and the TCRdb table lists in-frame clones only, not all of them. Of tens of thousands of clones listed, approximately 80% are singletons. Sequencing was done on a sample of peripheral blood. Receptors were obtained from a human donor in a cohort sampled during active COVID-19.

The genes are TRBV5-4 and TRBJ1-3, with 8 bases that match TRBD1. Germline trimming cut 5 bases from V and 0 bases from J; bases unmatched to any gene: 7. The CDR3 length is 16 residues. Germline CDR1 and CDR2: SGHNT and YYREEE (reference sequence). The CDR3 protein is CASSLQGVDSGNTIYF. CDR3 coding DNA: TGTGCCAGCAGTTTACAGGGGGTCGACTCTGGAAACACCATATATTTT. Full variable domain (outside the CDR3, taken from reference TRBV5-4 and TRBJ1-3): ETGVTQSPTHLIKTRGQQVTLRCSSQSGHNTVSWYQQALGQGPQFIFQYYREEENGRGNFPPRFSGLQFPNYSSELNVNALELDDSALYLCASSLQGVDSGNTIYFGEGSWLTVV.

The CDR3 bases are TGTGCCAGCAGCCCAGGGACTAGCGGGATCTCAGATACGCAGTATTTT. It specifies CASSPGTSGISDTQYF. This sequence joins TRBV7-8 and TRBJ2-3; 13 nucleotides align to TRBD2. The ends lost 5 bases at V and 4 bases at J; junction bases unmatched: 6. Germline-derived CDR1 and CDR2 are SGHVS and FQNEAQ. The CDR3 loop spans 16 amino acids.

The chain combines TRBV11-2 with TRBJ2-7; 8 bases are shared with TRBD1. V trimming: 3 bases; J trimming: 2 bases; junction bases outside the gene matches: 6. From germline, CDR1 is SGHAT and CDR2 FQNNGV. CDR3 length: 15 residues. The CDR3 sequence: CASSFGQGSTYEQYF. The CDR3 bases are TGTGCCAGCAGCTTTGGACAGGGATCGACCTACGAGCAGTACTTC.

The rearrangement joins TRBV27 to TRBJ2-1; 13 bases map to TRBD2. Germline CDR1 and CDR2: MNHEY and SMNVEV (reference sequence). V lost 5 bases to trimming and J lost 8 bases; unmatched junction nucleotides: 6. This CDR3 has 15 amino acids. CDR3 bases: TGTGCCAGCAGTATGGGACTAGCGGGGAACGATGAGCAGTTCTTC. This encodes CASSMGLAGNDEQFF.

The genes are TRBV5-1 and TRBJ2-7; TRBD1 agrees at 7 bases. The CDR3 covers 12 residues. Germline CDR1 SGHRS, CDR2 YFSETQ. V was pared by 3 bases and J by 5 bases, with 2 bases of the junction left unmatched. In nucleotides, the CDR3 is TGCGCCAGCAGCTCAACAGGGGACGAGCAGTACTTC. It is translated as CASSSTGDEQYF. Complete variable domain (other parts from reference TRBV5-1 and TRBJ2-7): KAGVTQTPRYLIKTRGQQVTLSCSPISGHRSVSWYQQTPGQGLQFLFEYFSETQRNKGNFPGRFSGRQFSNSRSEMNVSTLELGDSALYLCASSSTGDEQYFGPGTRLTVT.

The gene calls are TRBV5-1 and TRBJ2-7; 7 bases align to TRBD1. V lost 3 bases, J lost 7 bases, and 13 bases stayed unmatched. Germline CDR1 SGHRS, CDR2 YFSETQ. The CDR3 length is 15 residues. CDR3 in amino acids: CASSSLYGTASEQYF. The CDR3 DNA reads as TGCGCCAGCAGCTCCTTATATGGGACAGCGAGTGAGCAGTACTTC. Full variable domain (missing parts from reference TRBV5-1 and TRBJ2-7): KAGVTQTPRYLIKTRGQQVTLSCSPISGHRSVSWYQQTPGQGLQFLFEYFSETQRNKGNFPGRFSGRQFSNSRSEMNVSTLELGDSALYLCASSSLYGTASEQYFGPGTRLTVT.

V gene TRBV7-9 combines with J gene TRBJ1-2; 8 bases fit TRBD1. The CDR3 runs to 14 residues. CDR1 SEHNR and CDR2 FQNEAQ come from the germline V gene (reference sequence). J gave up 3 bases and V 5 bases, and 5 bases lay outside the gene matches. CDR3 region: CASSHGQGHYGYTF. The CDR3 nucleotides read TGTGCCAGCAGCCACGGACAGGGCCACTATGGCTACACCTTC.